These T cell receptor beta chains were read from a single sample in a study of blood T cell repertoires in COVID-19. The repertoire was sequenced with immunoSEQ multiplex PCR; TCRdb's copy has only in-frame clones and lacks some. The table has more than 150,000 clones, under 90% seen once. Sequences were obtained from peripheral blood. These receptors were taken from a man between 40 and 49 years old with acute or convalescent COVID-19. Both conserved end residues are part of each CDR3. A D gene is named only where the DNA matches it firmly.

TRBV6-1,NA,CASSEGGFGSPLHF
TRBV5-1,NA,CASSLQGVTGELFF
TRBV27,NA,CASSFSTGRDQPQHF
TRBV4-3,TRBD2,CASSQDAAGGAFPGELFF
TRBV5-4,NA,CASSLDAGAPSPLHF
TRBV4-2,NA,CASSQEVAMNTEAFF
TRBV12-3/TRBV12-4,NA,CASSFTASYGYTF
TRBV10-3,TRBD2,CAISGVSGGSDSYEQYF
TRBV6-5,TRBD1,CASRHRRQGAFEQYF
TRBV5-4,NA,CASSLQGTSGNTIYF
TRBV13,NA,CASSLGDNSPYEQYF
TRBV18,TRBD1,CASSTGTVSTGELFF
TRBV5-1,NA,CASSLVSGAGTEAFF
TRBV25-1,NA,CASSDRGPYQGETQYF
TRBV10-1,TRBD2,CANFPGGETQYF
TRBV5-4,NA,CASSSSGRGAYGYTF
TRBV30,TRBD2,CAWSGGGFETQYF
TRBV7-8,TRBD2,CARGSGGPYEQYF
TRBV5-4,NA,CASSLAGGLRSGNTIYF
TRBV6-6,TRBD1,CTSRTTGDTEAFF
TRBV10-2,NA,CASSEQYNEQFF
TRBV5-5,TRBD1,CASSLEQGVWYGYTF
TRBV5-1,NA,CASSLASAGARTYEQYF
TRBV27,NA,CASSFQGQEKLFF
TRBV7-7,NA,CASSPQPSPNTGELFF
TRBV18,NA,CASSPTGGAYEQYF
TRBV5-5,TRBD1,CASNRDRGPYEQYF
TRBV19,NA,CASSIQGSYEQYF
TRBV3-1/TRBV3-2,TRBD1,CASSQERDRGLESGYTF
TRBV11-2,TRBD1,CASSIGQGRTYEQYF
TRBV4-1,NA,CASSPEDSYYQPQHF
TRBV28,NA,CASRDYLAGELFF
TRBV5-1,NA,CASSLGGSTFSYEQYF
TRBV19,TRBD2,CASSIDRTSGGSVGELFF
TRBV29-1,TRBD1,CSVEQTGVSYEQYF
TRBV27,NA,CASSPDSYNEQFF
TRBV2,NA,CASSGSGVGGETQYF
TRBV6-2/TRBV6-3,TRBD2,CASSYGLAGYQETQYF
TRBV15,NA,CATSRSGNPTGYTF
TRBV5-5,TRBD2,CASSFRTSGDEQYF
TRBV5-4,NA,CASRSRGGNEQFF
TRBV10-1,TRBD2,CASSELAGGTYNEQFF
TRBV5-1,TRBD1,CASSLGTDSTDTQYF
TRBV9,NA,CASSLSTGASYNEQFF
TRBV19,NA,CARRGLALGNTEAFF
TRBV30,TRBD2,CAWRRPGLAGGYEQFF
TRBV5-1,TRBD1,CASSFGTGNYGYTF
TRBV7-9,NA,CASSSTSNEQFF
TRBV3-1/TRBV3-2,NA,CASSQDPTRGASNQETQYF
TRBV2,NA,CASKSPNSNQPQHF
TRBV2,NA,CASYRWGLGGYTF
TRBV10-3,NA,CAIGGGGPSSYNEQFF
TRBV2,TRBD2,CASSGTSGGAHTQYF
TRBV30,TRBD1,CAWSEAWDRDSNYGYTF